This record concerns one T cell receptor beta chain sequence. Its target antigen remains unknown. The input lacks base qualities; no much larger clone sits a single base away. This sample is drawn from a study of blood T cell repertoires in COVID-19 (dated by TCRdb to between 2020 and 2021). For the study in its entirety: Samples covering the acute and convalescent phases of COVID-19 were provided by collaborators in the United States, Italy and Spain. Where HLA class I and class II types were available, the types were taken from metadata supplied by the sample provider, not from assay-based typing. The sample metadata nearly always contained a de-identified subject ID, COVID-19 status, age in years and sex. The repertoires were released in a freely available public database meant as a resource for research on the immune response to SARS-CoV-2. The material from the prospective study consisted of cDNA or gDNA derived from T cells, B-cell-depleted T cells, or PBMCs. Samples were obtained from the ongoing ImmuneRACE study (first 160 participants) and from 1,254 subjects provided by 6 global collaborators. The dataset comprised deeply sampled blood TCRbeta repertoires from subjects exposed to, actively infected with, or recovered from COVID-19.

TCRbeta CDR3 regions were amplified from genomic DNA by means of the immunoSEQ Assay, a bias-controlled multiplex PCR. As for the original processing: Within the assay, amplification of reference gene primers was used to estimate how many nucleated cells each sample contained. Sequence reads were collapsed and filtered to measure the absolute abundance of every unique TCRbeta CDR3 rearrangement. For each sample, productive Simpson clonality was calculated by taking the square root of Simpson's diversity index across productive rearrangements. TCRdb holds this immuneACCESS table with in-frame rearrangements only. Some clones are missing; in checked studies, unresolved V genes explain under half, and the rest has no known cause. V, J and clone size reflect that table, while D and trimming were determined from the DNA. The sample table shows about 59,000 clones, and 73% are seen once. The top ten clonotypes cover around 19% of the sample.

Collaborating institutions collected whole blood in K2EDTA tubes following their own protocols. For TCRbeta analysis, collaborators shipped samples as frozen whole blood, isolated PBMCs, or DNA extracted from either of those sample types. Trimming at the junction amounts to 3 bases on V and 6 bases on J, and the germline ends lie 9 bases apart. The CDR3 has 12 amino acids, counting the end cysteine and phenylalanine. Just the 36-base CDR3 DNA is kept, in frame starting at base 1. In the germline V gene, CDR1 corresponds to KGHSH and CDR2 to LQKENI. Broader findings and caveats from the paper: Clinical and demographic metadata were provided uncurated, with the amount varying by source and participant.

This sequence uses TRBV18 and TRBJ2-7; there is no confident call for the D gene. The receptor comes from a woman between 45 and 65 years old with active or convalescent COVID-19. Input material: peripheral blood. CDR3 sequence: CASSPSGFEQYF. The DNA sequence is TGTGCCAGCTCACCCTCCGGGTTCGAGCAGTACTTC.